This TCR beta chain was captured in a study of blood T cells in healthy people across ages. Study-level information: Researchers report that template switching captured about one barcoded beta molecule per two T cells.

This clonotype was counted a few times. For the second PCR, which ran for about 6 to 11 cycles, a sample-barcoded 5' primer and a J-beta primer mix were used. Each sample yielded at least 3 million CDR3-containing paired-end reads. TCRdb itself ran the 5' RACE reads through MiXCR, one entry per CDR3 protein. The sample consists of more than 700,000 distinct CDR3 sequences, about half of them appearing once. The clonotype was recovered from a man at least 80 years old in good health. The sample was blood.

The CDR3 DNA reads as TGCGCCAGCAGCCAAGGCCCAGGCCAGGGATCGGTATCCTCCTACGAGCAGTACTTC. Protein sequence: CASSQGPGQGSVSSYEQYF. V usage is TRBV4-1 and J usage is TRBJ2-7; the D gene is possibly TRBD1 (5 bases). CDR1 is MGHRA, CDR2 YSYEKL, per germline. The CDR3 covers 19 residues. V was clipped by 1 base and J by 0 bases, with 22 bases between them.